This entry lists 27 T cell receptor beta chains sequenced from one sample in a study of metastatic and nonmetastatic thyroid tumors. Every patient underwent thyroid surgery untreated. TCRdb recomputed clones from the PCR reads via MiXCR. The sample lists fewer than 10,000 clones; 25% to 40% were seen once. Material: adjacent normal tissue. The receptors shown here come from a female donor with papillary thyroid cancer or a benign thyroid nodule (not recorded which). Some clones in this sample may be carry-over from other donors' samples.

The gene calls are TRBV5-1 and TRBJ1-2; D remains unclear. Germline values: CDR1 SGHRS, CDR2 YFSETQ. The CDR3 is made up of 17 amino acids. Trimming shortened V by 2 bases and J by 3 bases, and 20 bases separated the two germline ends. As DNA, the CDR3 is TGCGCCAGCAGCTTCATTCCGGCGGGTTTTAGTGACTATGGCTACACCTTC. Amino acid sequence: CASSFIPAGFSDYGYTF.

The chain links TRBV20-1 to TRBJ2-7; TRBD2 might be the D (6 bases). Germline values: CDR1 DFQATT, CDR2 SNEGSKA (reference sequence). This CDR3 has 13 amino acids. The V gene lost 2 bases and the J gene lost 9 bases, with 17 bases spanning the gap. CDR3 DNA: TGCAGTGCTAGACCGCCTAGCGCCCTGGTGCAGTACTTC. Protein: CSARPPSALVQYF.

Note on this clone: The same CDR3 can be traced to other DNA sequences in this sample. The chain couples TRBV6-1 to TRBJ1-3, with 7 bases lining up with TRBD1. V trimming: 6 bases; J trimming: 1 base; junction bases outside the gene matches: 3. This CDR3 is 14 amino acids long. CDR1 is MNHNS and CDR2 is SASEGT in the germline V gene. The CDR3 DNA is TGTGCCAGCAGGACAGGGTCATCTGGAAACACCATATATTTT. This gives the protein CASRTGSSGNTIYF.

The gene calls are TRBV5-6 and TRBJ1-1; D is unclear. Trimming cost V 4 bases and J 4 bases, with 17 bases left between them. This CDR3 has 15 amino acids. Germline CDR1 is SGHDT and CDR2 is YYEEEE. CDR3: CASSPPRRLVTEAFF. As DNA, the CDR3 is TGTGCCAGCAGCCCACCGCGCAGGTTGGTCACTGAAGCTTTCTTT.

This sequence joins TRBV11-2 and TRBJ1-6; a possible D gene is TRBD1 (6 bases). V was pared by 1 base and J by 6 bases, with 10 bases between. Germline V gene data show CDR1 as SGHAT and CDR2 as FQNNGV. The CDR3 totals 15 residues. The CDR3 spells CASSLVGQSNSPLHF. As DNA, the CDR3 is TGTGCCAGCAGCTTAGTCGGACAGAGTAATTCACCCCTCCACTTT.

As to this clone: At one of its ends the junction is not consistent with the germline gene, which may arise from a read error. The rearrangement joins TRBV3-1 to TRBJ1-6, with D unresolved. Per germline, CDR1 LGHDT and CDR2 YNNKEL (reference sequence). The CDR3 length is 14 residues. CDR3 region: CASSKDSAGSPLHF. The CDR3 nucleotides are TGTGCCAGCAGCAAAGACTCGGCCGGTTCACCCCTCCACTTT.

This clone is medium-sized (0.01 to 0.1%). The chain is built from TRBV7-9 and TRBJ2-1; TRBD1 agrees at 8 bases. The CDR3 sequence is 15 residues long. Looked up from germline, CDR1 is SEHNR and CDR2 is FQNEAQ (reference sequence). Germline trimming cut 5 bases from V and 9 bases from J; bases unmatched to any gene: 12. The CDR3 here is CASSQIGQGGSEQFF. Here the CDR3 DNA reads TGTGCCAGCAGCCAGATTGGACAGGGTGGGAGTGAGCAGTTCTTC.

A note on this clone: This specimen includes other DNA sequences encoding the same CDR3. CDR3 DNA: TGTGCCGGGGGGGGGCAGGGCGAGCAGTACTTC. Amino acids: CAGGGQGEQYF. The chain carries TRBV6-2 or TRBV6-3 and TRBJ2-7, with D perhaps matching TRBD2 (7 bases). The germline CDR1 and CDR2 sequences are MNHEY and SVGEGT. The V gene lost 11 bases and the J gene lost 6 bases, with 14 bases spanning the gap. This CDR3 spans 11 amino acids.

By sample share, this clone is large. The chain's CDR3 is CAWSVTGADEQYF. The CDR3 coding sequence is TGTGCCTGGAGTGTAACAGGGGCGGACGAGCAGTACTTC. This chain connects TRBV30 to TRBJ2-7; 7 bases are a match to TRBD1. Per germline, CDR1 GTSNPN and CDR2 SVGIG (reference sequence). This CDR3 is built from 13 residues. After removal of 0 bases from V and 5 bases from J, the junction contained 4 bases not matched to a gene.

This rearrangement joins TRBV7-2 to TRBJ1-2; D is perhaps TRBD1 (6 bases). Germline V lookup: CDR1 SGHTA, CDR2 FQGNSA. V lost 1 base and J lost 6, with 15 bases in between. CDR3 length: 15 residues. This CDR3 is CASSLVNRDFDGYTF. Here the CDR3 DNA reads TGTGCCAGCAGCTTAGTAAACAGGGATTTCGATGGCTACACCTTC.

The chain recombines TRBV11-3 with TRBJ2-7, with TRBD2 matching over 9 bases. The CDR3 has 20 residues. CDR1 is SGHNT, CDR2 YENEEA, per germline. CDR3 sequence: CANSLGESLAGRPVPYEQYF. The DNA for the CDR3 is TGTGCAAACAGCTTAGGGGAGAGCCTAGCGGGAAGGCCCGTTCCCTACGAGCAGTACTTC. The entire variable domain, with the rest obtained from reference TRBV11-3 and TRBJ2-7, is as follows: EAGVVQSPRYKIIEKKQPVAFWCNPISGHNTLYWYLQNLGQGPELLIRYENEEAVDDSQLPKDRFSAERLKGVDSTLKIQPAELGDSAVYLCANSLGESLAGRPVPYEQYFGPGTRLTVT.

The chain employs TRBV20-1 and TRBJ1-6; TRBD1 matches at 7 bases. V dropped 0 bases and J dropped 0; count of bases not matched to a gene: 8. Germline lookup yields CDR1 DFQATT and CDR2 SNEGSKA (reference sequence). The CDR3 covers 18 residues. The CDR3 sequence: CSARDLRQGGSYNSPLHF. The CDR3 DNA reads TGCAGTGCTAGAGATCTAAGGCAGGGGGGCTCCTATAATTCACCCCTCCACTTT.

This chain links TRBV9 with TRBJ2-7; the match to TRBD1 covers 9 bases. V lost 3 bases and J lost 4; bases outside the gene matches: 5. Per the germline V gene, CDR1 is SGDLS and CDR2 is YYNGEE. The CDR3 is 14 residues long. CDR3 amino acids: CASSEGTGLYEQYF. CDR3 bases: TGTGCCAGCAGCGAAGGGACAGGGTTATACGAGCAGTACTTC.

The chain has TRBV7-2 and TRBJ1-5, with unresolved D. The CDR3 totals 15 residues. Per germline, CDR1 SGHTA and CDR2 FQGNSA. V was trimmed by 5 bases and J by 1 base, leaving 12 bases between them. CDR3 bases: TGTGCCAGCAGCGCAGGCCCCGTGAGCAATCAGCCCCAGCATTTT. Translating it yields CASSAGPVSNQPQHF.

Regarding this clone: A much larger clone differs by one base, so this may be a read error. J is TRBJ2-3 and V is TRBV3-1, with 8 bases lining up with TRBD2. Germline values: CDR1 LGHDT, CDR2 YNNKEL (reference sequence). The CDR3 has 16 amino acids. With V trimmed by 4 bases and J by 4 bases, 10 bases remained unmatched. In DNA, the CDR3 is TGTGCCAGCAGCCGGGGGACTAGAGGGATGTCAGATACGCAGTATTTT. As protein: CASSRGTRGMSDTQYF.

The V call is TRBV11-2, the J call TRBJ2-7; 11 positions agree with TRBD1. Trimming took 5 bases from V and 6 from J; bases not matched to a gene: 6. Germline-derived CDR1 and CDR2 are SGHAT and FQNNGV. The CDR3 loop spans 14 amino acids. The CDR3 region has the DNA TGTGCCAGCAGCCCGGACAGGGGGCCAGGCGAGCAGTACTTC. It codes for CASSPDRGPGEQYF. The full variable domain, with the rest looked up from reference TRBV11-2 and TRBJ2-7, is EAGVAQSPRYKIIEKRQSVAFWCNPISGHATLYWYQQILGQGPKLLIQFQNNGVVDDSQLPKDRFSAERLKGVDSTLKIQPAKLEDSAVYLCASSPDRGPGEQYFGPGTRLTVT.

The gene calls are TRBV7-8 and TRBJ2-3, with 9 bases fitting TRBD1. This CDR3 has 14 amino acids. Per the germline V gene, CDR1 is SGHVS and CDR2 is FQNEAQ. After removal of 1 base from V and 5 bases from J, the junction contained 1 base not matched to a gene. CDR3 DNA sequence: TGTGCCAGCAGCTTAGGACAGGGGGTAGATACGCAGTATTTT. Protein sequence: CASSLGQGVDTQYF.

This clone came up many times. V usage is TRBV7-9 and J usage is TRBJ1-1, with D possibly being TRBD1 (6 bases). The CDR3 sequence is 17 residues long. The germline V gene encodes CDR1 SEHNR and CDR2 FQNEAQ (reference sequence). Trimming pared 5 bases from V and 1 base from J, leaving 20 bases between. The CDR3 DNA reads as TGTGCCAGCAGCCAGGGGACCGCCAGGAGGGGGAACACTGAAGCTTTCTTT. Its translation: CASSQGTARRGNTEAFF.

This clone was seen a few times. Because it lacks the conserved phenylalanine or tryptophan at the end, this CDR3 is likely a read error. The gene calls are TRBV28 and TRBJ2-7, with D maybe TRBD2 (6 bases). This CDR3 has 13 amino acids. V lost 8 bases, J lost 6 bases, and 17 bases lay in between. Germline values: CDR1 MDHEN, CDR2 SYDVKM. CDR3 DNA sequence: TGTGCCAGCCAGTGGGAGGCCCTAATCGAGCAGTACCTC. As protein: CASQWEALIEQYL.

This clone showed up just a few times. The rearrangement links TRBV5-1 to TRBJ1-1; the D gene is possibly TRBD1 (6 bases). Trimming pared 5 bases from V and 0 bases from J, leaving 17 bases between. The CDR3 contains 16 residues. The germline V gene has CDR1 SGHRS and CDR2 YFSETQ. The CDR3 spells CASRLETGTVNTEAFF. The DNA of the CDR3 is TGCGCCAGCAGACTCGAAACAGGGACGGTGAACACTGAAGCTTTCTTT.

The genes are TRBV18 and TRBJ2-2, with D possibly being TRBD1 (5 bases). The germline gives CDR1 KGHSH, CDR2 LQKENI. The CDR3 runs 15 residues. V lost 0 bases and J 4 bases, leaving 9 bases between the germline ends. DNA of the CDR3: TGTGCCAGCTCACCACCGCAGGGCAGCACCGGGGAGCTGTTTTTT. Its translation is CASSPPQGSTGELFF. The full variable domain, its missing parts supplied by reference TRBV18 and TRBJ2-2, is NAGVMQNPRHLVRRRGQEARLRCSPMKGHSHVYWYRQLPEEGLKFMVYLQKENIIDESGMPKERFSAEFPKEGPSILRIQQVVRGDSAAYFCASSPPQGSTGELFFGEGSRLTVL.

In this sample, this clone turned up a few times. This chain uses TRBV6-1 with TRBJ2-7; D may be TRBD1 (6 bases). There are 15 residues in the CDR3. Germline CDR1 is MNHNS and CDR2 is SASEGT. V was cut by 7 bases and J by 4 bases, with 20 bases left in between. CDR3 loop: CASTGAWGWTYEQYF. For the CDR3, the DNA is TGTGCCAGCACAGGGGCCTGGGGATGGACTTACGAGCAGTACTTC.

This clone was seen a handful of times. At one of its ends the junction is not consistent with the germline gene, which may arise from a read error. The gene calls are TRBV27 and TRBJ2-2; 7 bases are a match to TRBD1. The CDR3 loop spans 15 amino acids. CDR1 MNHEY and CDR2 SMNVEV come from the germline V gene (reference sequence). CDR3 coding DNA: TGTGCCAGCACTATTGGGACAGCAAACACCGGGGAGCTGCTTTTT. It yields the protein CASTIGTANTGELLF.

A few counts support this clone. The chain combines TRBV5-1 with TRBJ1-3; D is unresolved. Germline values: CDR1 SGHRS, CDR2 YFSETQ. V was clipped by 5 bases and J by 8 bases, with 11 bases between them. The CDR3 has 12 amino acids. CDR3 residues: CASRREEDTIYF. The CDR3 DNA reads as TGCGCCAGCAGAAGAGAGGAGGACACCATATATTTT.

The chain uses TRBV7-6 and TRBJ2-3; no firm D call. Per germline, CDR1 SGHVS and CDR2 FNYEAQ. The CDR3 extends over 13 amino acids. V lost 4 bases to trimming and J lost 2 bases, with 7 bases between them. The chain's CDR3 is CASSSQPTDTQYF. In DNA, the CDR3 is TGTGCCAGCAGCTCACAACCCACAGATACGCAGTATTTT.

The chain links TRBV6-1 to TRBJ2-5; TRBD1 matches at 7 bases. The trim removed 5 bases at V and 1 base at J, leaving 4 bases unmatched. The germline gives CDR1 MNHNS, CDR2 SASEGT. This CDR3 is 14 amino acids long. The CDR3 here is CASSFGDSQETQYF. CDR3 nucleotide sequence: TGTGCCAGCAGTTTCGGGGACAGCCAAGAGACCCAGTACTTC.

There are a few counts of this clone. The rearrangement uses TRBV27 and TRBJ2-2; TRBD1 matches 8 bases. This CDR3 contains 15 residues. Germline V gene lookup returns CDR1 MNHEY and CDR2 SMNVEV (reference sequence). V was pared by 8 bases and J by 0 bases, with 5 bases of the junction left unmatched. In nucleotides, the CDR3 is TGTGCCAGCGGGACAGGAGGACCGAACACCGGGGAGCTGTTTTTT. Translated, it gives CASGTGGPNTGELFF.